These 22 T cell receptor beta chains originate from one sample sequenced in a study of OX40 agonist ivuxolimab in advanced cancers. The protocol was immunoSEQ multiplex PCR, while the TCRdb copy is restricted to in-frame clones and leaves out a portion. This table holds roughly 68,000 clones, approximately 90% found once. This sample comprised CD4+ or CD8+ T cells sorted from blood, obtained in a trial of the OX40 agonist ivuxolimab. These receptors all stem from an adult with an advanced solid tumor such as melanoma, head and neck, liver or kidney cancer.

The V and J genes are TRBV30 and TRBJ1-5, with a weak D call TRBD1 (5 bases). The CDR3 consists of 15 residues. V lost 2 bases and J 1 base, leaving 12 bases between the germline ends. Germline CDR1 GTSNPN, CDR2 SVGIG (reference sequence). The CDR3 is CAWSSRVMSNQPQHF. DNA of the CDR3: TGTGCCTGGAGTTCCAGGGTTATGAGCAATCAGCCCCAGCATTTT. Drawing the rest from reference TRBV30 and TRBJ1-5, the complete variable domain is SQTIHQWPATLVQPVGSPLSLECTVEGTSNPNLYWYRQAAGRGLQLLFYSVGIGQISSEVPQNLSASRPQDRQFILSSKKLLLSDSGFYLCAWSSRVMSNQPQHFGDGTRLSIL.

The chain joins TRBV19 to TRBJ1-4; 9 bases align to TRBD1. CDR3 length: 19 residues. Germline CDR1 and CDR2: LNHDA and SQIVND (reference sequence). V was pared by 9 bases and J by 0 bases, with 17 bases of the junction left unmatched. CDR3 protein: CARDAGTGKNWATNEKLFF. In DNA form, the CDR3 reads TGTGCCAGAGATGCCGGGACAGGGAAAAACTGGGCAACTAATGAAAAACTGTTTTTT.

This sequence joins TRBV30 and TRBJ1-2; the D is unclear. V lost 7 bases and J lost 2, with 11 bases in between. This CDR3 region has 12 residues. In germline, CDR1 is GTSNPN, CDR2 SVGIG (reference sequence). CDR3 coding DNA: TGTGCCTCCCAACACCGGAACTATGGCTACACCTTC. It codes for CASQHRNYGYTF.

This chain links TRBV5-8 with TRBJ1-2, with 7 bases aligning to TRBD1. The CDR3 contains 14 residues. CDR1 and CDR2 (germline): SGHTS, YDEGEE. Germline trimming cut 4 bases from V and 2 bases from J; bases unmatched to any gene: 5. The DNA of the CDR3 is TGTGCCAGCAGCAATCAGGGGGGCAACTATGGCTACACCTTC. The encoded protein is CASSNQGGNYGYTF.

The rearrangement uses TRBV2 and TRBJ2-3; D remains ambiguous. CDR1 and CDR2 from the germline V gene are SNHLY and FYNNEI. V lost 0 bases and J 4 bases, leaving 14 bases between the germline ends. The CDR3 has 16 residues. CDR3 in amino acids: CASSEAKTQRADTQYF. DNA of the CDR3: TGTGCCAGCAGTGAAGCGAAGACGCAAAGGGCAGATACGCAGTATTTT.

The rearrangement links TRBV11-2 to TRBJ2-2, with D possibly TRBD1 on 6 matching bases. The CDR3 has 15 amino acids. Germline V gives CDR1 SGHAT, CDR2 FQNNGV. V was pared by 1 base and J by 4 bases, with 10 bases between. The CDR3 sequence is CASSLAGAATGELFF. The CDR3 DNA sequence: TGTGCCAGCAGCTTAGCAGGGGCGGCCACCGGGGAGCTGTTTTTT. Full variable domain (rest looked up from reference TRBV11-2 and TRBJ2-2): EAGVAQSPRYKIIEKRQSVAFWCNPISGHATLYWYQQILGQGPKLLIQFQNNGVVDDSQLPKDRFSAERLKGVDSTLKIQPAKLEDSAVYLCASSLAGAATGELFFGEGSRLTVL.

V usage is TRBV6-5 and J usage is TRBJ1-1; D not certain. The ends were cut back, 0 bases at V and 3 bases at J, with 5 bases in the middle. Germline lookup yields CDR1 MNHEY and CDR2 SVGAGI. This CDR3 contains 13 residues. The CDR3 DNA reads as TGTGCCAGCAGTTACTCTTTGGACACTGAAGCTTTCTTT. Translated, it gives CASSYSLDTEAFF.

The CDR3 DNA sequence: TGTGCCAGCAGCAATTCGAACCAAGAGACCCAGTACTTC. This gives the protein CASSNSNQETQYF. The chain couples TRBV9 to TRBJ2-5, with unresolved D. In germline, CDR1 is SGDLS, CDR2 YYNGEE. The CDR3 contains 13 residues. Trimming left V 4 bases short and J 0 bases short, with 7 bases between.

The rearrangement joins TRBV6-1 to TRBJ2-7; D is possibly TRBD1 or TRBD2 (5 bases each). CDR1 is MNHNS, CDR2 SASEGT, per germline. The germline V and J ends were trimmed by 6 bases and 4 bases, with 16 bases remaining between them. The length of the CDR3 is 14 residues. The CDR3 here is CASRKPGPPYEQYF. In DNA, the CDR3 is TGTGCCAGCAGGAAACCGGGACCCCCTTACGAGCAGTACTTC.

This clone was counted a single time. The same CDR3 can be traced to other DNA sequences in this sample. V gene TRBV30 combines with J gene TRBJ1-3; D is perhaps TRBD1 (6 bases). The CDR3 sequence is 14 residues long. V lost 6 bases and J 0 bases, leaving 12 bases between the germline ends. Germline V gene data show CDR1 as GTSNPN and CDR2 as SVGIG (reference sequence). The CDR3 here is CACPQGSSGNTIYF. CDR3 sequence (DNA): TGTGCCTGTCCTCAGGGGTCCTCTGGAAACACCATATATTTT.

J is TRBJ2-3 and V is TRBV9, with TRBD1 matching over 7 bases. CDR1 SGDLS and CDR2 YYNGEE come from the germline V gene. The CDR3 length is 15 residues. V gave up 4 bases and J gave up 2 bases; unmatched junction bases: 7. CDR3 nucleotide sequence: TGTGCCAGCAGCTACAGGGGCGCCCTCACAGATACGCAGTATTTT. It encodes CASSYRGALTDTQYF.

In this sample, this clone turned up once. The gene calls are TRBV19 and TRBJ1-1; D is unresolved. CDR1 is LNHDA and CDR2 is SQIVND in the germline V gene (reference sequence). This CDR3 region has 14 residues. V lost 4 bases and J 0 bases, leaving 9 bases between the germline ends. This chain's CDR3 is CASSTDNLNTEAFF. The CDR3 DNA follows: TGTGCCAGTAGTACCGACAACCTGAACACTGAAGCTTTCTTT.

CDR3 region: CASPPPNPDEQYF. CDR3 nucleotide sequence: TGCGCCAGCCCTCCCCCCAACCCAGATGAGCAGTACTTC. This chain joins TRBV10-1 and TRBJ2-7; D remains ambiguous. The CDR3 is 13 amino acids. Trimming took off 8 bases at V and 7 bases at J, with 18 bases between the two ends. Germline lookup yields CDR1 WNHNN and CDR2 SYGVQD (reference sequence).

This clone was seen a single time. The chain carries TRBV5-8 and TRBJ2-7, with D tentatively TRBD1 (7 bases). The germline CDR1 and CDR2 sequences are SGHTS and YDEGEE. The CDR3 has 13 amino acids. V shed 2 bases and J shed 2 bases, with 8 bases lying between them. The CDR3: CASSFRGAYEQYF. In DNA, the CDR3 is TGTGCCAGCAGCTTCAGGGGGGCCTACGAGCAGTACTTC.

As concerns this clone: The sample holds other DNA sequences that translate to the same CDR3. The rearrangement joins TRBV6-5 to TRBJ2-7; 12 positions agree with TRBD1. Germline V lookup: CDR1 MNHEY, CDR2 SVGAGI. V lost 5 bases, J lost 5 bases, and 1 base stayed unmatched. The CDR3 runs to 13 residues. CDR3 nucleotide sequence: TGTGCCAGCAGTCGGGACAGGGGGCACGAGCAGTACTTC. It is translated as CASSRDRGHEQYF.

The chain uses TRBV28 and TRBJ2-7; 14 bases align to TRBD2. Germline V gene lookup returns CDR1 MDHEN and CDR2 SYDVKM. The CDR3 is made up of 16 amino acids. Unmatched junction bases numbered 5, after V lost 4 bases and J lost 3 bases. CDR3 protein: CASSSTGTSGSYEQYF. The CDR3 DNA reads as TGTGCCAGCAGTTCCACCGGGACTAGCGGGAGCTACGAGCAGTACTTC.

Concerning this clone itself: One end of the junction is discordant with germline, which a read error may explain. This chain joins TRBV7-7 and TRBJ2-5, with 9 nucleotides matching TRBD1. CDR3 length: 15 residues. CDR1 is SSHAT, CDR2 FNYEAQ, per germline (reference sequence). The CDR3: CASRQTGGQLETQYF. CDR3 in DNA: TGTGCTAGCAGACAGACAGGGGGACAATTAGAGACCCAGTACTTC. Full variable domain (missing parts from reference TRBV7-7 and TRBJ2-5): GAGVSQSPRYKVTKRGQDVTLRCDPISSHATLYWYQQALGQGPEFLTYFNYEAQPDKSGLPSDRFSAERPEGSISTLTIQRTEQRDSAMYRCASRQTGGQLETQYFGPGTRLLVL.

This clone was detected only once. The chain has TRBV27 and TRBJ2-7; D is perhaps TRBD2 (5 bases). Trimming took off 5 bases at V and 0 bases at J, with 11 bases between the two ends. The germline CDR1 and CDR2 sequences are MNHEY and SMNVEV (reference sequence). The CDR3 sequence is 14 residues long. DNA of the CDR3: TGTGCCAGCAGTCCCCGTCGGGACTCCTACGAGCAGTACTTC. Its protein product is CASSPRRDSYEQYF.

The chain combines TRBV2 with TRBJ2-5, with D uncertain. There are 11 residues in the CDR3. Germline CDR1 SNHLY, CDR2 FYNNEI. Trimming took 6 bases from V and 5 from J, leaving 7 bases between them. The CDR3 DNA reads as TGTGCCAGCAGCCAGCTGGAGACCCAGTACTTC. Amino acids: CASSQLETQYF.

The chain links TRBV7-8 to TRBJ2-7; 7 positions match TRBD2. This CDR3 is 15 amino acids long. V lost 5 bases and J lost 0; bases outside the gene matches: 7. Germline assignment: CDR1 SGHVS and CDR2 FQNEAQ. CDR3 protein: CASSPGTISSYEQYF. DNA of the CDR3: TGTGCCAGCAGCCCCGGGACTATTAGCTCCTACGAGCAGTACTTC.

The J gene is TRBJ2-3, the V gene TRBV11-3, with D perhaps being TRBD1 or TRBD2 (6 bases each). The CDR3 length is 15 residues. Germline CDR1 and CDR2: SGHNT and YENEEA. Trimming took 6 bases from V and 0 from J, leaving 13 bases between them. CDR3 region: CASSSGGGSTDTQYF. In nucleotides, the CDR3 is TGTGCCAGCAGTTCTGGAGGGGGGAGCACAGATACGCAGTATTTT.

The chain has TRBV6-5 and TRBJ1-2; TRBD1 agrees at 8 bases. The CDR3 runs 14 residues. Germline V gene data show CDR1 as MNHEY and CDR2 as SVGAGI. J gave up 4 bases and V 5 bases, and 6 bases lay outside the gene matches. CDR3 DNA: TGTGCCAGCAGTCCCGGGACAGGCGGCTATGGCTACACCTTC. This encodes CASSPGTGGYGYTF.